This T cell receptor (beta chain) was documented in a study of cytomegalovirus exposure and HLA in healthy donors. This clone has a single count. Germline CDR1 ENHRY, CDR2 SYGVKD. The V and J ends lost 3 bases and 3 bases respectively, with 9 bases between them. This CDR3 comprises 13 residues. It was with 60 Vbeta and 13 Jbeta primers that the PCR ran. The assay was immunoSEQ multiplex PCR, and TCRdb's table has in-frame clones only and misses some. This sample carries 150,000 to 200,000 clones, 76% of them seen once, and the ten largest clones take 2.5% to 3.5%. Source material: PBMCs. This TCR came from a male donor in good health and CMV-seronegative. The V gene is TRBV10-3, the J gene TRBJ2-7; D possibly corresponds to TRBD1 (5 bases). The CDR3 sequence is CAISEGVGYEQYF. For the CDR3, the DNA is TGTGCCATCAGTGAAGGGGTGGGCTACGAGCAGTACTTC.